Each of the 3 T cell receptor beta chains below was sequenced from the same sample in a study of shared T cell receptors in the human thymus. The repertoire was sequenced with immunoSEQ multiplex PCR; TCRdb's copy has only in-frame clones and lacks some. The sample lists roughly 560,000 clones; approximately 80% were seen once. This same sample was also part of a study on human thymus T cells.

Input material: thymocytes. These receptors all stem from a boy in the first two years of life with a congenital heart defect.

This clone was counted once. The rearrangement uses TRBV7-8 and TRBJ1-2; no definite D call. V shed 2 bases and J shed 6 bases, with 16 bases lying between them. The germline gives CDR1 SGHVS, CDR2 FQNEAQ. The CDR3 consists of 15 residues. DNA for the CDR3: TGTGCCAGCAGCTTAACCTACTCAGTTGGGCATGGCTACACCTTC. This translates into CASSLTYSVGHGYTF.

The chain carries TRBV6-6 and TRBJ1-2, with D possibly being TRBD1 (5 bases). The germline V and J ends were trimmed by 6 bases and 8 bases, with 19 bases remaining between them. In germline, CDR1 is MNHNY, CDR2 SVGAGI (reference sequence). The CDR3 loop spans 14 amino acids. The CDR3 region is CASSFPREGRGYTF. CDR3 nucleotides: TGTGCCAGCAGCTTCCCGAGGGAGGGACGGGGCTACACCTTC.

The rearrangement links TRBV19 to TRBJ2-2; TRBD1 matches 9 bases. The CDR3 totals 12 residues. In germline, CDR1 is LNHDA, CDR2 SQIVND (reference sequence). CDR3 protein: CALQGAGGELFF. The CDR3 DNA reads TGTGCTCTACAGGGGGCCGGCGGGGAGCTGTTTTTT.